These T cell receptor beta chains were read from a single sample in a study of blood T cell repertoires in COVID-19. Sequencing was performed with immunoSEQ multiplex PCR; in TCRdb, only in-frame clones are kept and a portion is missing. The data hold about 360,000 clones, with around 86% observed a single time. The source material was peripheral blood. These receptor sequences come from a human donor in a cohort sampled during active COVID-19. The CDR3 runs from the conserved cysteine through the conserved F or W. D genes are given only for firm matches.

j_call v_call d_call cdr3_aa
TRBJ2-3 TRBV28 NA CASSLQGISTDTQYF
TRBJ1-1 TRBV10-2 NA CATRWGAEAFF
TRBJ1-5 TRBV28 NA CASIAGQSNQPQHF
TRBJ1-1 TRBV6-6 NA CASSPRGTSPNTEAFF
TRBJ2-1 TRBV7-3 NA CASSLNPGTSGEQFF
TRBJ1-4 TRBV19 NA CASSIVGGGEKLFF
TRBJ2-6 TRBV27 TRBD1 CASSSVGTGRGGANVLTF
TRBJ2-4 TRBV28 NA CASSSPGFHQYF
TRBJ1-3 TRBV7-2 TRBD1 CASSIYRGPGNTIYF
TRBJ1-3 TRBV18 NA CASSSAVDSSGNTIYF
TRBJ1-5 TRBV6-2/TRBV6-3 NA CASSSPDSPNQPQHF
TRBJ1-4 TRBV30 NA CAWSVIREYEKLFF
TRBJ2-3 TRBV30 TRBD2 CAWSASSGRLTDTQYF
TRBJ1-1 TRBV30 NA CAWSAGWRGVGTEAFF
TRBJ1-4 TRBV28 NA CASRTPGGAGEKLFF
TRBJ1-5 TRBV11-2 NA CASSFTGINQPQHF
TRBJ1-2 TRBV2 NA CASSDPSHDGEDYGYTF
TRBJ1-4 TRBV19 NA CASSMRRLNEKLFF
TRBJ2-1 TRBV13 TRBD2 CASSRLAWNEQFF
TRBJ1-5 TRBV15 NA CATSTRAGAINQPQHF
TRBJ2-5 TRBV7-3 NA CASSPTGGVGTQYF
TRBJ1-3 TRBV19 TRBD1 CASTKRQGATDSGNTIYF
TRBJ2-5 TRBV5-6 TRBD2 CASSTGTTTPETQYF
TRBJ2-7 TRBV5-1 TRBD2 CASSLVRASGSAEQYF
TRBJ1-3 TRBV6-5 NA CASSRDSGNTIYF
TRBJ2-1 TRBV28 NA CATRGGDEQFF
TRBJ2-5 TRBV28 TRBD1 CASSRRTGFWQETQYF
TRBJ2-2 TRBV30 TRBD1 CAWGEGTVRGELFF
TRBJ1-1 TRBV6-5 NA CASSYSRGSAEAFF
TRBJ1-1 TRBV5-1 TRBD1 CASSLEQGAIMNTEAFF
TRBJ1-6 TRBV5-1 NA CASSESNSPLHF
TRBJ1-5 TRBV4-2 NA CASSQDSPRASRRYQPQHF
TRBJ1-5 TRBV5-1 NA CASSFGTGRDQPQHF
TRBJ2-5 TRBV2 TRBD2 CASSVGGETQYF
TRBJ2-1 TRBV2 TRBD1 CASSERTGTYNEQFF
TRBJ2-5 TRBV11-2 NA CASSPTTAIQETQYF
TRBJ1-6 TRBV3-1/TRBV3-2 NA CASSPLGYSPLHF
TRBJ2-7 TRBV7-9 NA CASSLGLSYEQYF
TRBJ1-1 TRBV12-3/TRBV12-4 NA CASSLLAGTEAFF
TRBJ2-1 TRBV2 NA CASSGLEGGNEQFF
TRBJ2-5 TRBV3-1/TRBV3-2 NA CASSQDPGRGETQYF
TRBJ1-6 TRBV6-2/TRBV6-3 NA CASSTRHGNNSPLHF
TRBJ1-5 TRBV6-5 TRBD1 CASRRGQGDQPQHF
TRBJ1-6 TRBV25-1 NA CASKQTPNSPLHF
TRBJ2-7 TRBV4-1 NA CASSSAPQGFYEQYF
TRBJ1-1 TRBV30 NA CAWRQANTEAFF
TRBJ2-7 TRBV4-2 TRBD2 CASSQGAGEENEEQYF
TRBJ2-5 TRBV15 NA CATSSPQAGTQYF